This entry concerns a single T cell receptor beta chain. CD8+ and CD4+ T cells circulating in blood were sequenced for TCR beta. TEMRA cells were FACS-enriched, while CD8+ and CD4+ T cells were negatively isolated. About 0.5 to 1 ug RNA was reverse transcribed with random hexamers. TCRdb itself ran the immunoSEQ multiplex PCR reads through MiXCR, one entry per CDR3 protein. This repertoire shows about 47,000 distinct CDR3 sequences, about 92% found once; its top ten account for roughly 0.4%. The germline gives CDR1 SEHNR, CDR2 FQNEAQ (reference sequence). With 2 bases removed from V and 5 bases from J, the gap between germline ends came to 21 bases. The CDR3 sequence is 17 residues long. The sample belongs to a study of CD8 T cells in Susac syndrome.

The sequence came from a human donor in good health. Sequencing input: CD8+ T cells from PBMCs. The J gene is TRBJ1-2, the V gene TRBV7-9; possible D gene TRBD1, 5 bases. CDR3 loop: CASSLSGAGDVRYGYTF. The DNA of the CDR3 is TGTGCCAGCAGCTTAAGTGGGGCAGGCGATGTTCGGTATGGCTACACCTTC. The variable domain in full, with the rest retrieved from reference TRBV7-9 and TRBJ1-2, is DTGVSQNPRHKITKRGQNVTFRCDPISEHNRLYWYRQTLGQGPEFLTYFQNEAQLEKSRLLSDRFSAERPKGSFSTLEIQRTEQGDSAMYLCASSLSGAGDVRYGYTFGSGTRLTVV.